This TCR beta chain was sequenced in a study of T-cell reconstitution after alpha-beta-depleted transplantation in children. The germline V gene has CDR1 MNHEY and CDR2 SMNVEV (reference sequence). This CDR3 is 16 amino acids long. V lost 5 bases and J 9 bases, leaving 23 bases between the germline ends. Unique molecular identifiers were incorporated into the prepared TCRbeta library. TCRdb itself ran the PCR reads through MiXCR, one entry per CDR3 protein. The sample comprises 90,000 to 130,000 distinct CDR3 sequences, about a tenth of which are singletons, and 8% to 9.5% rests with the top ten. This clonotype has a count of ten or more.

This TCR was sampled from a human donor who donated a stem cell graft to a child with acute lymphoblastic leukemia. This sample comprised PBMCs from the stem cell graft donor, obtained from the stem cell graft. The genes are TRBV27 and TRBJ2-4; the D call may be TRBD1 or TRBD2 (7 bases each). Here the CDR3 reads CASSLPTGRGVGIQYF. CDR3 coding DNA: TGTGCCAGCAGTCTCCCGACAGGGAGGGGAGTCGGCATTCAGTACTTC.